This T cell receptor beta chain was captured in a study of regulatory T cells in long-lasting Graves disease. Trimming took off 0 bases at V and 11 bases at J, with 14 bases between the two ends. The CDR3 loop spans 13 amino acids. Germline CDR1 and CDR2: SGHKS and YYEKEE (reference sequence). As for time point: newly diagnosed GD, antithyroid drugs for less than 3 months. PBMCs were the source of the RNA used for TCR sequencing. As concerns this clonotype: Its specificity is unknown.

HTBI primers from iRepertoire and Arm-PCR of CDR3 regions yielded the TCR beta libraries. TCRdb re-analysed the multiplex PCR reads in MiXCR, keeping a single row per CDR3 protein. Of 600,000 to 650,000 distinct CDR3 sequences listed, roughly 15% were seen once; the top ten hold under 20%. Whole-study findings and limits: Patients whose Graves' disease persisted exhibited lower TCR diversity than those newly diagnosed.

The sample was also reused in another study, on T cells in Graves' hyperthyroidism and ophthalmopathy. That paper notes: Most expanded thyroid clonotypes above 0.001 recurred in blood.

The V call is TRBV5-5, the J call TRBJ1-1; D gene unclear. This specimen consisted of peripheral blood mononuclear cells (PBMCs), obtained at new diagnosis, from a patient treated with antithyroid drugs. The receptor's source is a woman aged 25 to 39 with Graves disease. DNA of the CDR3: TGTGCCAGCAGCTTGGGGGGAGGGCGGTTCGCTTTCTTT. Translated, it gives CASSLGGGRFAFF.